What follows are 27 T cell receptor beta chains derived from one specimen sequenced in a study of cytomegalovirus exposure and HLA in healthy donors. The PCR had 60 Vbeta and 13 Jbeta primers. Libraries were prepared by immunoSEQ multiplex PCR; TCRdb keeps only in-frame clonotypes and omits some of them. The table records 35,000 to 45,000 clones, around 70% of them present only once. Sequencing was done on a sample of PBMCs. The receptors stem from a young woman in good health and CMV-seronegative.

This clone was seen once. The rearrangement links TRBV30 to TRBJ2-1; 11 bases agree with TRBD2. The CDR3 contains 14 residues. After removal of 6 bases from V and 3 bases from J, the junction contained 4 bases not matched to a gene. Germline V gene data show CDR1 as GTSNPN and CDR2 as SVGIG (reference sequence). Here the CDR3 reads CACLAGGFYNEQFF. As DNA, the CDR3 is TGTGCCTGCTTAGCGGGAGGGTTCTACAATGAGCAGTTCTTC.

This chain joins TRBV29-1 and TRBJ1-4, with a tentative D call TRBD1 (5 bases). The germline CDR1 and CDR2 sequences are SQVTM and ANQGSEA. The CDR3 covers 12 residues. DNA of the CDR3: TGCAGTGGAGGGGCCCCGAATGAAAAACTGTTTTTT. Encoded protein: CSGGAPNEKLFF. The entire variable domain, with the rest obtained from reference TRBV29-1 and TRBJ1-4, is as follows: SAVISQKPSRDICQRGTSLTIQCQVDSQVTMMFWYRQQPGQSLTLIATANQGSEATYESGFVIDKFPISRPNLTFSTLTVSNMSPEDSSIYLCSGGAPNEKLFFGSGTQLSVL.

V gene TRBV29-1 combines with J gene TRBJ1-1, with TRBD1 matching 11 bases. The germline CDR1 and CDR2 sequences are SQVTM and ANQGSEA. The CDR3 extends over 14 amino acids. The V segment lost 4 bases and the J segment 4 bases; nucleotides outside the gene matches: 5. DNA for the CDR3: TGCAGCGTTGTAAAGGGACAGGGGGGCACTGAAGCTTTCTTT. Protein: CSVVKGQGGTEAFF.

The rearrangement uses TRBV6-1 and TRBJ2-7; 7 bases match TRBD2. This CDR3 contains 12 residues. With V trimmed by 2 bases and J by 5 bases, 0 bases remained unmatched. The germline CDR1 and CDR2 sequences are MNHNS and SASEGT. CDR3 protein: CASSEREDEQYF. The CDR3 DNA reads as TGTGCCAGCAGTGAACGGGAGGACGAGCAGTACTTC.

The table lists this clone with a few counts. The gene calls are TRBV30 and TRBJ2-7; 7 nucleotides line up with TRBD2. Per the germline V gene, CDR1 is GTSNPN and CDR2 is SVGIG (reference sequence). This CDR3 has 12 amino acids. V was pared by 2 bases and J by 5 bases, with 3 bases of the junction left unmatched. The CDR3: CAWSRSGNEQYF. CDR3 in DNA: TGTGCCTGGAGTCGCAGCGGGAACGAGCAGTACTTC.

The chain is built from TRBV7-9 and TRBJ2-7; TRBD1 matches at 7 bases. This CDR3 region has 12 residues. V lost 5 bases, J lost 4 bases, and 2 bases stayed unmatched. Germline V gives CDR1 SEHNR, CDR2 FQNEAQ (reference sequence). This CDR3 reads CASSRQGYEQYF. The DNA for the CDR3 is TGTGCCAGCAGCCGACAGGGTTACGAGCAGTACTTC.

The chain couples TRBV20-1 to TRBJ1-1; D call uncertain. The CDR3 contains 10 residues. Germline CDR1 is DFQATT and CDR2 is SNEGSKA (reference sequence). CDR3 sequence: CRATNTEAFF. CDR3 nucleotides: TGCAGGGCCACGAACACTGAAGCTTTCTTT.

CDR3 in amino acids: CASSPRLQETQYF. CDR3 DNA: TGTGCCAGCTCACCTCGACTCCAAGAGACCCAGTACTTC. The chain carries TRBV18 and TRBJ2-5; D unclear. CDR3 length: 13 residues. Germline loops: CDR1 KGHSH, CDR2 LQKENI. The ends were cut back, 3 bases at V and 1 base at J, with 6 bases in the middle.

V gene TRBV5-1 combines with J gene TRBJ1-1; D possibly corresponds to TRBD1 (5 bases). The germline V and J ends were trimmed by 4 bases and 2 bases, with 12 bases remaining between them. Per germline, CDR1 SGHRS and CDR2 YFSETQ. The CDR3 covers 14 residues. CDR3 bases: TGCGCCAGCAGCCCGACAGTACCCAACACTGAAGCTTTCTTT. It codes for CASSPTVPNTEAFF.

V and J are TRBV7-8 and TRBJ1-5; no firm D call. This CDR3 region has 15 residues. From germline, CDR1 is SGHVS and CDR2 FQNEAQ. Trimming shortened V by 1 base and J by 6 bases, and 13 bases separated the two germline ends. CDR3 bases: TGTGCCAGCAGCTTAGTGGCAGGTAGCGGTCAGCCCCAGCATTTT. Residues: CASSLVAGSGQPQHF.

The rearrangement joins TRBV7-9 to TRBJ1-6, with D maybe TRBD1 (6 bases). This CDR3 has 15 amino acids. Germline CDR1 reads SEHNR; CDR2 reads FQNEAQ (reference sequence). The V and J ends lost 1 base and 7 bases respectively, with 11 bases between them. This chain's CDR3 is CASSLEGTLNSPLHF. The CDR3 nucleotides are TGTGCCAGCAGCTTAGAGGGGACACTAAATTCACCCCTCCACTTT.

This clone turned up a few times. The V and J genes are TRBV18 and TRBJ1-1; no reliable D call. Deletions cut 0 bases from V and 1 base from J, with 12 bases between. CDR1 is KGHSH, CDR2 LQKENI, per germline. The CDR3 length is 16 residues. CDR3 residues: CASSPPARAGNTEAFF. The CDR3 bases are TGTGCCAGCTCACCACCGGCGAGGGCTGGGAACACTGAAGCTTTCTTT.

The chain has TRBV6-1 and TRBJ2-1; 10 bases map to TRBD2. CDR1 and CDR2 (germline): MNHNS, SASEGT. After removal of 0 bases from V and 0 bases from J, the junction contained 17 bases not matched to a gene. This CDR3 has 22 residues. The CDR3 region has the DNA TGTGCCAGCAGTGAAGCGCTTTTAAGGCTAGCGGGGGACCGGAGCTCCTACAATGAGCAGTTCTTC. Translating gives CASSEALLRLAGDRSSYNEQFF.

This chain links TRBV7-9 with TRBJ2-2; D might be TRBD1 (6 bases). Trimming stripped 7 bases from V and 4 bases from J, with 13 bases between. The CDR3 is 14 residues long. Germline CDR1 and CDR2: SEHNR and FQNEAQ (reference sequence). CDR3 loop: CASTRDRSTGELFF. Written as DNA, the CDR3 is TGTGCCAGCACCCGAGACAGGTCCACCGGGGAGCTGTTTTTT.

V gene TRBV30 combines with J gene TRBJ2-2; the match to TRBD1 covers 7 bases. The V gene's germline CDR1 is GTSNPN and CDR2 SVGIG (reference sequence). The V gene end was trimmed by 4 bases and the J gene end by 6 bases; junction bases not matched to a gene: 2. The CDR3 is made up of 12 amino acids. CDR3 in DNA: TGTGCCTGGAAGGGGGCTGCCGGGGAGCTGTTTTTT. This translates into CAWKGAAGELFF.

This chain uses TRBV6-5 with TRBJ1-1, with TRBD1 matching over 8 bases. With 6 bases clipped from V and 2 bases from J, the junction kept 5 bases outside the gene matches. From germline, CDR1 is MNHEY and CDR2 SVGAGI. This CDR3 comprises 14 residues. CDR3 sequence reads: CASRLTGANTEAFF. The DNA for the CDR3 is TGTGCCAGCAGACTGACAGGGGCCAACACTGAAGCTTTCTTT.

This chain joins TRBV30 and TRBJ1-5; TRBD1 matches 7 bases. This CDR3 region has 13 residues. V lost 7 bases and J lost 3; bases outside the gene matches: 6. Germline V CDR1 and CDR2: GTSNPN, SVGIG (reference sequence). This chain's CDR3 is CALGQEVNQPQHF. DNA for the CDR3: TGTGCCTTAGGACAGGAGGTCAATCAGCCCCAGCATTTT.

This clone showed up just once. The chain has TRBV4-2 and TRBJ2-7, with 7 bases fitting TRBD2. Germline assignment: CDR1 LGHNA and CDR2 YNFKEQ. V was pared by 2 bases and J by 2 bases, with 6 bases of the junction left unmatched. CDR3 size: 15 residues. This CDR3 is CASSQSTSIAYEQYF. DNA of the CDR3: TGTGCCAGCAGCCAATCGACTAGCATCGCCTACGAGCAGTACTTC.

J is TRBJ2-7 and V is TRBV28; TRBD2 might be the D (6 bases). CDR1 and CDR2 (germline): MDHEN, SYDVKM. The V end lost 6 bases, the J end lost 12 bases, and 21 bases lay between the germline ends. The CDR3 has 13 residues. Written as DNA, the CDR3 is TGTGCCAGCAGCTCCGGGACTCAACCCACGCGGTACTTC. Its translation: CASSSGTQPTRYF.

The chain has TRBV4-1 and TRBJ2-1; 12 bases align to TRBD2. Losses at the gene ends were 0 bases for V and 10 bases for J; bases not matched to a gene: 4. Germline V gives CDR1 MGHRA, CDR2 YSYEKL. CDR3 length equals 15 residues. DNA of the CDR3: TGCGCCAGCAGCCAAGATCAGACTAGCGGGGGCGAGCAGTTCTTC. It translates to CASSQDQTSGGEQFF.

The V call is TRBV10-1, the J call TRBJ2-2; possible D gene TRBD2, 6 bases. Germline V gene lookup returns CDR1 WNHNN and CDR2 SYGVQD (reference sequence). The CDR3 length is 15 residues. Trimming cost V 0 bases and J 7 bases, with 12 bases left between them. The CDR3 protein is CASSESFRGIGELFF. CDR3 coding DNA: TGCGCCAGCAGTGAGTCCTTCCGGGGGATCGGGGAGCTGTTTTTT.

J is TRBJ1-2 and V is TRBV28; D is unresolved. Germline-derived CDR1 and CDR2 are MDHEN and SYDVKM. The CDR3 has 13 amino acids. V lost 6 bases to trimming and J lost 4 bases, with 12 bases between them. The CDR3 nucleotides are TGTGCCAGCAGCTCCCGGGATCCCTATGGCTACACCTTC. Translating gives CASSSRDPYGYTF.

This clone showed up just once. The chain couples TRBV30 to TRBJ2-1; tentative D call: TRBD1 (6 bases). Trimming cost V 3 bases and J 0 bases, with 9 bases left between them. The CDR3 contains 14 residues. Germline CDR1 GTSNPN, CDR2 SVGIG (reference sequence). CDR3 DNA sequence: TGTGCCTGGAGAGGACAGAGCTCCTACAATGAGCAGTTCTTC. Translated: CAWRGQSSYNEQFF.

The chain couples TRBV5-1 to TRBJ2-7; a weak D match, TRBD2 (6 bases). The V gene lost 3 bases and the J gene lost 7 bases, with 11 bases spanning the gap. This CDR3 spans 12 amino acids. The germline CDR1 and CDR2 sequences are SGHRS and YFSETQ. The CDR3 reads CASSSNAGEQYF. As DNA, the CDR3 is TGCGCCAGCAGCTCCAACGCGGGGGAGCAGTACTTC.

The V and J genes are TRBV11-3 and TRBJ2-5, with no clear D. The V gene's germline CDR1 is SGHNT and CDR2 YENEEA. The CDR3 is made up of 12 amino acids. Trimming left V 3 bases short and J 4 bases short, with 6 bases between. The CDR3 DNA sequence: TGTGCCAGCAGCTTTTCGGGAGAGACCCAGTACTTC. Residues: CASSFSGETQYF.

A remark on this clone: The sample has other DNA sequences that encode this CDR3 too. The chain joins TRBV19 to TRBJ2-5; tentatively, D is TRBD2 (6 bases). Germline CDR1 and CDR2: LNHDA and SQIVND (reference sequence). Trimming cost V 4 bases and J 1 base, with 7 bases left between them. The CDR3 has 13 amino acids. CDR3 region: CASSTGLQETQYF. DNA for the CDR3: TGTGCCAGTAGTACGGGACTCCAAGAGACCCAGTACTTC.

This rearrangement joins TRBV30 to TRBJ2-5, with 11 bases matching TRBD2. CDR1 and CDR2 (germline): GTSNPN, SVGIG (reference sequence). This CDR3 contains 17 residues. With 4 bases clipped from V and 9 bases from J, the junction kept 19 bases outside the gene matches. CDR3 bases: TGTGCCTGGACTCACACCCGGACTAGCGGGCACTTAATTTCCCAGTACTTC. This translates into CAWTHTRTSGHLISQYF.